These 28 T cell receptor beta chains were all obtained from the same sample, sequenced in a study of shared clonotypes between healthy human individuals (dated by TCRdb to the early 2020s). CD8 naive samples were CD45RO-negative cells positively selected for CCR7, giving a CD45RA+CCR7+ population that excluded TemRA cells. Library creation used the immunoSEQ multiplex PCR assay. TCRdb mirrors the immuneACCESS table, restricted to in-frame sequences. Some clones are absent from its copies; in checked studies, under half trace to an unresolved V gene, and the reason for the others is unknown. The sample table lists nearly 2 million clones, just under 95% of them with a count of one. The top ten clonotypes cover more than 0.9% of the sample. The specimen sequenced was naive CD8+ T cells sorted from blood. This specimen's cell subset or site label, interpreted: CD45RA+CCR7+. The receptor source for this set is a man between 18 and 35 years old in good health.

The chain is built from TRBV11-3 and TRBJ2-3, with a tentative D call TRBD2 (5 bases). The CDR3 runs 13 residues. Germline CDR1 reads SGHNT; CDR2 reads YENEEA. The V gene lost 4 bases and the J gene lost 4 bases, with 9 bases spanning the gap. The CDR3 sequence: CASSSPGADTQYF. The CDR3 region has the DNA TGTGCCAGCAGCTCCCCCGGGGCAGATACGCAGTATTTT. Full variable domain (outside the CDR3, taken from reference TRBV11-3 and TRBJ2-3): EAGVVQSPRYKIIEKKQPVAFWCNPISGHNTLYWYLQNLGQGPELLIRYENEEAVDDSQLPKDRFSAERLKGVDSTLKIQPAELGDSAVYLCASSSPGADTQYFGPGTRLTVL.

The chain combines TRBV19 with TRBJ2-2; 10 nucleotides line up with TRBD2. The CDR3 extends over 18 amino acids. The germline V gene encodes CDR1 LNHDA and CDR2 SQIVND (reference sequence). Germline trimming cut 3 bases from V and 6 bases from J; bases unmatched to any gene: 13. The CDR3 reads CASSILGPTGTSAGELFF. The CDR3 bases are TGTGCCAGTAGTATTTTGGGCCCCACCGGGACTAGCGCCGGGGAGCTGTTTTTT.

This chain links TRBV12-5 with TRBJ1-5; the D gene is possibly TRBD1 (6 bases). The germline gives CDR1 LGHNT, CDR2 FRNRAP. The V gene lost 7 bases and the J gene lost 6 bases, with 13 bases spanning the gap. This CDR3 is built from 13 residues. The CDR3 coding sequence is TGTGCTAGTGCCCCCGGACAGTCTCAGCCCCAGCATTTT. Amino acid sequence: CASAPGQSQPQHF.

The chain links TRBV29-1 to TRBJ2-7; the D gene is possibly TRBD2 (7 bases). CDR1 and CDR2 from the germline V gene are SQVTM and ANQGSEA. The CDR3 is 13 residues long. V was cut by 5 bases and J by 5 bases, with 16 bases left in between. The CDR3 coding sequence is TGCAGCGTTTTAGGGGGGGGTGTGCACGAGCAGTACTTC. Amino acids: CSVLGGGVHEQYF.

This rearrangement joins TRBV5-8 to TRBJ2-2; D remains ambiguous. Germline CDR1 SGHTS, CDR2 YDEGEE. With 2 bases removed from V and 1 base from J, the gap between germline ends came to 12 bases. The CDR3 totals 16 residues. The CDR3 is CASSFLIDLNTGELFF. The CDR3 DNA sequence: TGTGCCAGCAGCTTCCTAATTGACTTGAACACCGGGGAGCTGTTTTTT.

V usage is TRBV18 and J usage is TRBJ2-6; 8 bases map to TRBD1. Germline CDR1 KGHSH, CDR2 LQKENI. Losses at the gene ends were 3 bases for V and 4 bases for J; bases not matched to a gene: 11. The CDR3 totals 18 residues. The CDR3 DNA sequence: TGTGCCAGCTCACCTTTCGGACAGGGAGTGTCGGGGGCCAACGTCCTGACTTTC. Translating it yields CASSPFGQGVSGANVLTF. Complete variable domain (other parts from reference TRBV18 and TRBJ2-6): NAGVMQNPRHLVRRRGQEARLRCSPMKGHSHVYWYRQLPEEGLKFMVYLQKENIIDESGMPKERFSAEFPKEGPSILRIQQVVRGDSAAYFCASSPFGQGVSGANVLTFGAGSRLTVL.

The J gene is TRBJ1-5, the V gene TRBV18; possibly TRBD1 for D (5 bases). The CDR3 spans 14 residues. From germline, CDR1 is KGHSH and CDR2 LQKENI. V was shortened by 3 bases and J by 6 bases, with 12 bases between the two germline ends. The CDR3 DNA sequence: TGTGCCAGCTCACCGGAGGGGCTGGGTCAGCCCCAGCATTTT. Its translation: CASSPEGLGQPQHF.

The chain employs TRBV11-2 and TRBJ2-1; TRBD2 matches at 7 bases. This CDR3 is built from 17 residues. Germline trimming cut 4 bases from V and 7 bases from J; bases unmatched to any gene: 16. Germline CDR1 is SGHAT and CDR2 is FQNNGV. The CDR3 spells CASSSTSTTSIRNEQFF. In DNA form, the CDR3 reads TGTGCCAGCAGCTCTACATCCACGACTAGCATCCGTAATGAGCAGTTCTTC.

The genes are TRBV6-5 and TRBJ2-1; D might be TRBD2 (5 bases). Between the trimmed V and J ends, which lost 4 bases and 2 bases, there was a span of 6 bases. The CDR3 contains 13 residues. The germline CDR1 and CDR2 sequences are MNHEY and SVGAGI. In nucleotides, the CDR3 is TGTGCCAGCAGTTCCGGGACCTACAATGAGCAGTTCTTC. Its protein product is CASSSGTYNEQFF.

The chain joins TRBV18 to TRBJ1-6; a possible D gene is TRBD1 (6 bases). The CDR3 contains 16 residues. The V end lost 1 base, the J end lost 2 bases, and 9 bases lay between the germline ends. Germline V gives CDR1 KGHSH, CDR2 LQKENI. DNA of the CDR3: TGTGCCAGCTCACCACTAGCAGGGGCCTATAATTCACCCCTCCACTTT. It specifies CASSPLAGAYNSPLHF.

This chain links TRBV18 with TRBJ2-7, with a weak D call TRBD1 (5 bases). V was trimmed by 5 bases and J by 0 bases, leaving 11 bases between them. This CDR3 has 14 residues. Germline assignment: CDR1 KGHSH and CDR2 LQKENI. Written as DNA, the CDR3 is TGTGCCAGCTCATCGTTCGACAGCTCCTACGAGCAGTACTTC. It yields the protein CASSSFDSSYEQYF.

The chain links TRBV5-8 to TRBJ2-7, with 12 positions matching TRBD2. The CDR3 consists of 16 residues. The germline V gene encodes CDR1 SGHTS and CDR2 YDEGEE. V trimming: 3 bases; J trimming: 7 bases; junction bases outside the gene matches: 11. CDR3 sequence reads: CASSSLGTSGHWEQYF. CDR3 sequence (DNA): TGTGCCAGCAGCTCCCTTGGGACTAGCGGGCATTGGGAGCAGTACTTC.

Note on this clone: This CDR3 is also generated by other DNA sequences in the sample. The V call is TRBV5-1, the J call TRBJ1-6; D not certain. Germline assignment: CDR1 SGHRS and CDR2 YFSETQ. The V end was cut by 4 bases, the J end by 0 bases, with 8 bases between. The CDR3 has 15 amino acids. Here the CDR3 DNA reads TGCGCCAGCAGCGAAGGTAGCTCCTATAATTCACCCCTCCACTTT. The encoded protein is CASSEGSSYNSPLHF.

J is TRBJ2-2 and V is TRBV30; D call uncertain. V gave up 2 bases and J gave up 5 bases, with 6 bases separating them. The CDR3 is made up of 12 amino acids. Germline values: CDR1 GTSNPN, CDR2 SVGIG (reference sequence). Here the CDR3 DNA reads TGTGCCTGGAGTAGTGGAACCGGGGAGCTGTTTTTT. It yields the protein CAWSSGTGELFF.

The J gene is TRBJ2-1, the V gene TRBV27; a weak D match, TRBD2 (6 bases). The germline CDR1 and CDR2 sequences are MNHEY and SMNVEV (reference sequence). Trimming took off 10 bases at V and 5 bases at J, with 15 bases between the two ends. This CDR3 has 13 amino acids. The CDR3 sequence is CAIGSWRDNEQFF. The CDR3, as DNA: TGTGCCATCGGGAGCTGGAGGGACAATGAGCAGTTCTTC.

V and J are TRBV18 and TRBJ1-4; D is possibly TRBD1 (6 bases). The CDR3 spans 16 residues. The V gene lost 2 bases and the J gene lost 8 bases, with 18 bases spanning the gap. Germline V lookup: CDR1 KGHSH, CDR2 LQKENI. Here the CDR3 reads CASSPLTGPPPEKLFF. CDR3 coding DNA: TGTGCCAGCTCACCATTAACAGGGCCGCCCCCCGAAAAACTGTTTTTT.

This chain joins TRBV13 and TRBJ2-2; TRBD2 matches at 14 bases. After removal of 6 bases from V and 9 bases from J, the junction contained 6 bases not matched to a gene. This CDR3 region has 15 residues. Per the germline V gene, CDR1 is PRHDT and CDR2 is FYEKMQ (reference sequence). The CDR3 loop is CASRPTSGGARELFF. The CDR3 DNA follows: TGTGCCAGCAGACCGACTAGCGGGGGGGCCCGGGAGCTGTTTTTT.

The chain links TRBV27 to TRBJ2-4, with 8 bases lining up with TRBD1. With 6 bases clipped from V and 6 bases from J, the junction kept 4 bases outside the gene matches. The germline V gene has CDR1 MNHEY and CDR2 SMNVEV (reference sequence). The CDR3 consists of 13 residues. Written as DNA, the CDR3 is TGTGCCAGCAGCCCCGGGACAGGAAACATTCAGTACTTC. Translated, it gives CASSPGTGNIQYF.

The CDR3 sequence: CASSVDRGYNEQFF. The DNA for the CDR3 is TGTGCCAGCAGCGTCGACAGGGGATACAATGAGCAGTTCTTC. The V call is TRBV7-3, the J call TRBJ2-1, with 8 bases lining up with TRBD1. The junction had 4 bases not matched to a gene; V was cut back by 5 bases and J by 4 bases. The CDR3 length is 14 residues. Germline V lookup: CDR1 SGHTA, CDR2 FQGTGA.

The chain is built from TRBV30 and TRBJ2-6; TRBD1 agrees at 12 bases. The CDR3 loop spans 16 amino acids. Germline-derived CDR1 and CDR2 are GTSNPN and SVGIG (reference sequence). With 4 bases clipped from V and 2 bases from J, the junction kept 3 bases outside the gene matches. CDR3 protein: CAWIGTGGAGANVLTF. CDR3 nucleotides: TGTGCCTGGATTGGGACAGGGGGCGCTGGGGCCAACGTCCTGACTTTC.

The chain is built from TRBV13 and TRBJ2-7, with D maybe TRBD1 (6 bases). Trimming removed 5 bases from V and 6 bases from J, with 14 bases in between. The CDR3 runs 13 residues. CDR1 and CDR2 (germline): PRHDT, FYEKMQ (reference sequence). In DNA, the CDR3 is TGTGCCAGCAGCATAAACAGGGTCCGCGAGCAGTACTTC. As protein: CASSINRVREQYF.

This sequence joins TRBV29-1 and TRBJ2-1, with 12 bases fitting TRBD2. This CDR3 spans 17 amino acids. The ends lost 1 base at V and 4 bases at J; junction bases unmatched: 8. Per germline, CDR1 SQVTM and CDR2 ANQGSEA. The CDR3 sequence is CSVEGTSGERDYNEQFF. The CDR3 coding sequence is TGCAGCGTTGAAGGGACTAGCGGGGAGAGGGATTACAATGAGCAGTTCTTC.

As for this clone: This CDR3 is also generated by other DNA sequences in the sample. DNA for the CDR3: TGTGCCTGGAGTGTCGGAGGATCTAGCACAGATACGCAGTATTTT. Protein product: CAWSVGGSSTDTQYF. The chain carries TRBV30 and TRBJ2-3; weak D call: TRBD2 (5 bases). With 0 bases removed from V and 0 bases from J, the gap between germline ends came to 10 bases. Germline values: CDR1 GTSNPN, CDR2 SVGIG (reference sequence). The CDR3 has 15 residues.

This clone was counted once. The chain recombines TRBV7-8 with TRBJ2-6, with D possibly TRBD2 on 6 matching bases. Germline assignment: CDR1 SGHVS and CDR2 FQNEAQ. The CDR3 has 19 amino acids. Between the trimmed V and J ends, which lost 1 base and 0 bases, there was a span of 16 bases. The CDR3: CASSLEEGTLHSGANVLTF. DNA of the CDR3: TGTGCCAGCAGCTTAGAGGAGGGGACCCTCCACTCTGGGGCCAACGTCCTGACTTTC. The whole variable domain, filled in from reference TRBV7-8 and TRBJ2-6, reads GAGVSQSPRYKVAKRGQDVALRCDPISGHVSLFWYQQALGQGPEFLTYFQNEAQLDKSGLPSDRFFAERPEGSVSTLKIQRTQQEDSAVYLCASSLEEGTLHSGANVLTFGAGSRLTVL.

The chain links TRBV9 to TRBJ2-1; 12 bases are shared with TRBD2. J gave up 9 bases and V 4 bases, and 8 bases lay outside the gene matches. The CDR3 length is 15 residues. Germline loops: CDR1 SGDLS, CDR2 YYNGEE. The CDR3 DNA sequence: TGTGCCAGCAGCCCACCCCTAGCGGGAGGGGGTGAGCAGTTCTTC. Amino acids: CASSPPLAGGGEQFF.

In DNA, the CDR3 is TGTGCCAGCAGCTTGGGTGGGGGGGTTACCTACGAGCAGTACTTC. Its translation: CASSLGGGVTYEQYF. The V gene is TRBV5-4, the J gene TRBJ2-7; 7 nucleotides match TRBD2. With 0 bases clipped from V and 2 bases from J, the junction kept 5 bases outside the gene matches. CDR1 is SGHNT, CDR2 YYREEE, per germline (reference sequence). The CDR3 is 15 residues long.

Note on this clone: The same CDR3 can be traced to other DNA sequences in this sample. The chain carries TRBV9 and TRBJ1-1, with D tentatively TRBD1 (5 bases). The length of the CDR3 is 13 residues. From germline, CDR1 is SGDLS and CDR2 YYNGEE. The V gene lost 5 bases and the J gene lost 5 bases, with 13 bases spanning the gap. For the CDR3, the DNA is TGTGCCAGCAGTTCCGGGGGAGGAACTGAAGCTTTCTTT. This encodes CASSSGGGTEAFF.

The chain links TRBV15 to TRBJ2-7; D is ambiguous. V lost 8 bases and J 0 bases, leaving 11 bases between the germline ends. The germline V gene encodes CDR1 LNHNV and CDR2 YYDKDF (reference sequence). There are 13 residues in the CDR3. This chain's CDR3 is CATRLDGSYEQYF. DNA of the CDR3: TGTGCCACCCGTTTGGACGGCTCCTACGAGCAGTACTTC. Full variable domain (remainder filled in from reference TRBV15 and TRBJ2-7): DAMVIQNPRYQVTQFGKPVTLSCSQTLNHNVMYWYQQKSSQAPKLLFHYYDKDFNNEADTPDNFQSRRPNTSFCFLDIRSPGLGDTAMYLCATRLDGSYEQYFGPGTRLTVT.